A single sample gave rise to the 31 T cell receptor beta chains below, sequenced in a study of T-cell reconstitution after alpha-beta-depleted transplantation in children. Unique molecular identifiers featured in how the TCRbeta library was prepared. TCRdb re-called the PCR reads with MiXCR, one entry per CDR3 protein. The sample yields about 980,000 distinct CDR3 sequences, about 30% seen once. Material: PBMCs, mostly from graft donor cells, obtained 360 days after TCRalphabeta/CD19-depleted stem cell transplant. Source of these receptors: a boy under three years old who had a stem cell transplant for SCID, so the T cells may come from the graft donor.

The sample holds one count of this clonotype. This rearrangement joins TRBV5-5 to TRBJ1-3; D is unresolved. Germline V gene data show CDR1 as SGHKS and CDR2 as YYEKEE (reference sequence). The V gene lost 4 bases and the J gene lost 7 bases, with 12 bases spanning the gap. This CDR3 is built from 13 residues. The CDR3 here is CASSLWTANTIYF. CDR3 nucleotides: TGTGCCAGCAGCCTGTGGACGGCGAACACCATATATTTT.

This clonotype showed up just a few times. CDR3 coding DNA: TGTGCCAGCAGTTTATCCCTCCTGATTACAACTAATGAAAAACTGTTTTTT. The encoded protein is CASSLSLLITTNEKLFF. The chain joins TRBV12-3 or TRBV12-4 to TRBJ1-4; the D is unclear. V was trimmed by 2 bases and J by 0 bases, leaving 13 bases between them. The CDR3 is 17 amino acids.

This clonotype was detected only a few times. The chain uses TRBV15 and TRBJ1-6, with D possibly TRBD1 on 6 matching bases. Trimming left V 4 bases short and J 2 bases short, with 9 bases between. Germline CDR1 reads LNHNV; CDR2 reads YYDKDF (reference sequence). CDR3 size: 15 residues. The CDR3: CATSTTGTYNSPLHF. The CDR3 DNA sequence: TGTGCCACCAGCACCACAGGGACCTATAATTCACCCCTCCACTTT.

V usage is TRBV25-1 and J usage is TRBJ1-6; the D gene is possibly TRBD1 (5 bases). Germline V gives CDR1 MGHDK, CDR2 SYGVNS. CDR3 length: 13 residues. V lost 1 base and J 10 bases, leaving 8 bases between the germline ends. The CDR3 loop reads CASSESGFSPLHF. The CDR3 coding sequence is TGTGCCAGCAGTGAATCAGGGTTCTCACCCCTCCACTTT. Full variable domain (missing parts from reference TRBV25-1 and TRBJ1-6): EADIYQTPRYLVIGTGKKITLECSQTMGHDKMYWYQQDPGMELHLIHYSYGVNSTEKGDLSSESTVSRIRTEHFPLTLESARPSHTSQYLCASSESGFSPLHFGNGTRLTVT.

The CDR3 sequence: CASSGNFRDTNTGELFF. The CDR3 DNA reads TGTGCCAGCAGCGGAAATTTTAGGGACACCAACACCGGGGAGCTGTTTTTT. This chain uses TRBV9 with TRBJ2-2; D possibly corresponds to TRBD1 (6 bases). The CDR3 is 17 residues long. The germline CDR1 and CDR2 sequences are SGDLS and YYNGEE. Trimming took off 3 bases at V and 2 bases at J, with 17 bases between the two ends.

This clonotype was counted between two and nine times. CDR3 nucleotide sequence: TGTGCCAGCAGCCCTACGTCCCAACCCTACAATGAGCAGTTCTTC. Its protein is CASSPTSQPYNEQFF. The gene calls are TRBV7-9 and TRBJ2-1; D not resolved. The germline CDR1 and CDR2 sequences are SEHNR and FQNEAQ (reference sequence). Deletions cut 5 bases from V and 2 bases from J, with 13 bases between. This CDR3 has 15 amino acids.

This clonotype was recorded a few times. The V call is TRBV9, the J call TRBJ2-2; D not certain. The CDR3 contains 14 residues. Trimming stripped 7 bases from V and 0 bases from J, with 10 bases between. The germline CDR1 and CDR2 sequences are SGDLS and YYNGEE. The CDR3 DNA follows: TGTGCCAGCGGACGACAATCGAACACCGGGGAGCTGTTTTTT. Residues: CASGRQSNTGELFF.

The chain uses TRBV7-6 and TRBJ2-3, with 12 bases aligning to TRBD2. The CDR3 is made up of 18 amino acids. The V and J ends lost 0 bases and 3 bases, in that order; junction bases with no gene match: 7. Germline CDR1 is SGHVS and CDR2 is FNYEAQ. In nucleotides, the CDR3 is TGTGCCAGCAGCTTAGCTCCTAGCGGGGGGGCTGGGACAGATACGCAGTATTTT. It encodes CASSLAPSGGAGTDTQYF.

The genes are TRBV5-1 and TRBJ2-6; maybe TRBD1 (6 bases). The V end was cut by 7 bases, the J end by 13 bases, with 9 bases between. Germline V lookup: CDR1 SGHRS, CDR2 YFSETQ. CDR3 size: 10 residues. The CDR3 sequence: CASSGTVLTF. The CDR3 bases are TGCGCCAGCTCGGGGACAGTCCTGACTTTC.

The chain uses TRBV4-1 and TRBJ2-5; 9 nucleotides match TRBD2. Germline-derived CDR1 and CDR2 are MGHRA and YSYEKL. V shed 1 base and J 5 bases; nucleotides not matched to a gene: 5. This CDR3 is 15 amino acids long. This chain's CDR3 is CASSQGGLARETQYF. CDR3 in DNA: TGCGCCAGCAGCCAAGGGGGACTAGCTAGGGAGACCCAGTACTTC.

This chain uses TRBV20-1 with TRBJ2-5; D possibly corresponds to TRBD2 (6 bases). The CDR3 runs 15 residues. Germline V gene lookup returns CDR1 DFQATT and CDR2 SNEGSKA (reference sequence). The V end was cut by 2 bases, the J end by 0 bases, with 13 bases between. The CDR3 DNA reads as TGCAGTGCTAGAAACTTCCGGGGGAACCAAGAGACCCAGTACTTC. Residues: CSARNFRGNQETQYF.

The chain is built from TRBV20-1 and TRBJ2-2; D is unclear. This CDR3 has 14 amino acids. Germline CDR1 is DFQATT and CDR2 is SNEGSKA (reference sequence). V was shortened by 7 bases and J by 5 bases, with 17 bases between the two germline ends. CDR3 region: CSGQRPLGTGELFF. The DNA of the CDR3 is TGCAGTGGACAAAGACCTCTCGGGACCGGGGAGCTGTTTTTT.

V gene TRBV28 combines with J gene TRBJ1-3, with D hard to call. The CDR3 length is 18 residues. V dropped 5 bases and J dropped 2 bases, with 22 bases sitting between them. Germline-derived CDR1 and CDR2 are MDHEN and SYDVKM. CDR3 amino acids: CASSPADSGNLAGNTIYF. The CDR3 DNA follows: TGTGCCAGCAGTCCTGCTGACTCGGGAAATTTAGCTGGAAACACCATATATTTT.

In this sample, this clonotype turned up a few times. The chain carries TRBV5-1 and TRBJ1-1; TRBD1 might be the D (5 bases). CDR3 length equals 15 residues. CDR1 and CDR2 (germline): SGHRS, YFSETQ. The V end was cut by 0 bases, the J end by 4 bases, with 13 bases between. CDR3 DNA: TGCGCCAGCAGCTTGGAGGGGCCAGGATTCACTGAAGCTTTCTTT. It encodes CASSLEGPGFTEAFF.

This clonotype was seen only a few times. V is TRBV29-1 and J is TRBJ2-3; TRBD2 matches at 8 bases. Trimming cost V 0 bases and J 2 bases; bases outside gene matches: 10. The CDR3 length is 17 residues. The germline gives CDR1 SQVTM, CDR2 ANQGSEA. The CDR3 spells CSVEDHASGGNTDTQYF. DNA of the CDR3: TGCAGCGTTGAAGATCATGCGAGCGGGGGCAACACAGATACGCAGTATTTT.

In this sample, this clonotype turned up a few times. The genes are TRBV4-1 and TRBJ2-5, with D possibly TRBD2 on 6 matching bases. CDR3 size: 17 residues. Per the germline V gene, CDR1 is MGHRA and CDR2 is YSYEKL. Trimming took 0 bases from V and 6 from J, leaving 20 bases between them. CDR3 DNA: TGCGCCAGCAGCCAAGAATCATTCGGAGTAGCGGAGAAGACCCAGTACTTC. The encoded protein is CASSQESFGVAEKTQYF.

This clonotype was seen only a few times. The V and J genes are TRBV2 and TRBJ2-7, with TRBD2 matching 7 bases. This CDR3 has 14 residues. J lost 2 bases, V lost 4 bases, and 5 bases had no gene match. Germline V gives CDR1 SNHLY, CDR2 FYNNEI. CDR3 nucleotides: TGTGCCAGCAGTGCGGAAGCGGGGCCCTACGAGCAGTACTTC. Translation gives CASSAEAGPYEQYF.

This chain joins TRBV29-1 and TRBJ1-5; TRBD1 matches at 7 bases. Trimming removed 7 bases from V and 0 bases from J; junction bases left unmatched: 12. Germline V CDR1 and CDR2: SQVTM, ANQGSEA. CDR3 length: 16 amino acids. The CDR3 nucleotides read TGCAGCGAGCGTTGGACAGGACCCTATAGCAATCAGCCCCAGCATTTT. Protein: CSERWTGPYSNQPQHF.

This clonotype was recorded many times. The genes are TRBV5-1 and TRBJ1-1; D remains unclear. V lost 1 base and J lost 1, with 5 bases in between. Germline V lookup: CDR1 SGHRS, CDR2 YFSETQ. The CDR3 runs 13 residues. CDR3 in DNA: TGCGCCAGCAGCTTGACATGGAACACTGAAGCTTTCTTT. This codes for CASSLTWNTEAFF. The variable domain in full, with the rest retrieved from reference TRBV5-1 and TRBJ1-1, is KAGVTQTPRYLIKTRGQQVTLSCSPISGHRSVSWYQQTPGQGLQFLFEYFSETQRNKGNFPGRFSGRQFSNSRSEMNVSTLELGDSALYLCASSLTWNTEAFFGQGTRLTVV.

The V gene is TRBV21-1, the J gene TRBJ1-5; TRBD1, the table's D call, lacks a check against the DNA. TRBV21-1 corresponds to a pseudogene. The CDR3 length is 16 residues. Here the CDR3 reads CASSKLTGGRNQPQHF. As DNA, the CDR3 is TGTGCCAGCAGCAAATTGACAGGGGGACGCAATCAGCCCCAGCATTTT.

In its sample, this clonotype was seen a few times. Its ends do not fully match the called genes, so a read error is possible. The DNA of the CDR3 is TGTGCCAGCACCTTACATTCGGGGGGTACTGAAGCTTTCTTT. Protein: CASTLHSGGTEAFF. The genes are TRBV7-2 and TRBJ1-1, with D perhaps matching TRBD1 (5 bases). CDR1 is SGHTA, CDR2 FQGNSA, per germline. The CDR3 totals 14 residues.

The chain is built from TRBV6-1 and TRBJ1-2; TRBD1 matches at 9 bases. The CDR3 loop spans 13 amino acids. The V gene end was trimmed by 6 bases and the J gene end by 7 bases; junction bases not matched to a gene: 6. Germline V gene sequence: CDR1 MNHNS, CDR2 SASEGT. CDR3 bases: TGTGCCAGCAGCAGAGGGACAGGGAGTGGCTACACCTTC. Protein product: CASSRGTGSGYTF.

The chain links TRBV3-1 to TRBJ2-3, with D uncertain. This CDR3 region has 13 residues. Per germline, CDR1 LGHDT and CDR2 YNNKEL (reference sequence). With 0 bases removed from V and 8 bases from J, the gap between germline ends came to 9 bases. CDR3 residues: CASSQDPDRTQYF. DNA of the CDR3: TGTGCCAGCAGCCAAGATCCAGATCGTACGCAGTATTTT.

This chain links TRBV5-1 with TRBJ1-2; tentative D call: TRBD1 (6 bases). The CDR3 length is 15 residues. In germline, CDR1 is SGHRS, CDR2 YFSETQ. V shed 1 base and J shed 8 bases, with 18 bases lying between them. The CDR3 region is CASSLIAGALGGYTF. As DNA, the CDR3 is TGCGCCAGCAGCTTGATTGCAGGGGCGTTGGGCGGCTACACCTTC. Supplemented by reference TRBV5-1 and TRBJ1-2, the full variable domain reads KAGVTQTPRYLIKTRGQQVTLSCSPISGHRSVSWYQQTPGQGLQFLFEYFSETQRNKGNFPGRFSGRQFSNSRSEMNVSTLELGDSALYLCASSLIAGALGGYTFGSGTRLTVV.

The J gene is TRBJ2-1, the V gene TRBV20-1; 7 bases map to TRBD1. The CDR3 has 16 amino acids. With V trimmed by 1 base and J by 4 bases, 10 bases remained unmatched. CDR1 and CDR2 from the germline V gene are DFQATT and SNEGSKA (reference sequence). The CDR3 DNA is TGCAGTGCTAGAGGAGCCCGACCAGGGGGTTACAATGAGCAGTTCTTC. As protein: CSARGARPGGYNEQFF.

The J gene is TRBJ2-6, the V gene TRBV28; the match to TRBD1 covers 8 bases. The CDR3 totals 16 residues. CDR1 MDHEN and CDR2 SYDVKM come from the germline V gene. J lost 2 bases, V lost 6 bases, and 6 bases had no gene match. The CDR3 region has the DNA TGTGCCAGCAGAGGACAGGGTCGGGCTGGGGCCAACGTCCTGACTTTC. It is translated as CASRGQGRAGANVLTF.

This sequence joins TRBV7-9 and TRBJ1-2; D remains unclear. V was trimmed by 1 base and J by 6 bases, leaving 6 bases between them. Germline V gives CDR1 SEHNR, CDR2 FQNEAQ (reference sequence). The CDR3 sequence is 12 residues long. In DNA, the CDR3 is TGTGCCAGCAGCTTAGAGCCTCATGGCTACACCTTC. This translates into CASSLEPHGYTF.

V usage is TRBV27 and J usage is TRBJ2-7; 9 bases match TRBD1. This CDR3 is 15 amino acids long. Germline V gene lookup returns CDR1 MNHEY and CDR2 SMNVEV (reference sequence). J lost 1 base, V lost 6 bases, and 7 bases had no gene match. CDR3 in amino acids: CASSLTGGASYEQYF. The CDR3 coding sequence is TGTGCCAGCAGCTTAACAGGGGGCGCGTCCTACGAGCAGTACTTC.

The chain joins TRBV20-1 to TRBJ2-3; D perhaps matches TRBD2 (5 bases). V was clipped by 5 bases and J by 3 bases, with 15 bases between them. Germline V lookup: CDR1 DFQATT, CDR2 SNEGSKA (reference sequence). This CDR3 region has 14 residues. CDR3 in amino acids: CSAEGLEVTDTQYF. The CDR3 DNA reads TGCAGTGCTGAGGGCTTAGAGGTAACAGATACGCAGTATTTT.

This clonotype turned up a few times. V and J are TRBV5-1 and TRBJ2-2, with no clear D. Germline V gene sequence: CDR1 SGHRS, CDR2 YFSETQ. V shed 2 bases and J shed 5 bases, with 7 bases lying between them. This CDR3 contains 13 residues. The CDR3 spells CASSFPRTGELFF. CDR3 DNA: TGCGCCAGCAGCTTCCCCCGGACCGGGGAGCTGTTTTTT.

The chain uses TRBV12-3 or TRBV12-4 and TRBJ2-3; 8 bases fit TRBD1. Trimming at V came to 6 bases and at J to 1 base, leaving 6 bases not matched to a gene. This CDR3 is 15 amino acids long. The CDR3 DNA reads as TGTGCCAGCAGAAGGACAGGGTTTGGCACAGATACGCAGTATTTT. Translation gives CASRRTGFGTDTQYF.